These 22 T cell receptor beta chains originate from one sample sequenced in a study of blood T cell repertoires in COVID-19. Sequencing was performed with immunoSEQ multiplex PCR; in TCRdb, only in-frame clones are kept and a portion is missing. Of a few hundred thousand clones listed, roughly 90% are singletons. The sequenced sample was PBMCs or T cells enriched from blood (not recorded which). These receptors were obtained from a woman aged 25 to 45 who had been exposed to COVID-19.

V and J are TRBV19 and TRBJ1-3, with 12 bases matching TRBD1. The CDR3 is 16 amino acids. Germline values: CDR1 LNHDA, CDR2 SQIVND (reference sequence). With 6 bases clipped from V and 7 bases from J, the junction kept 10 bases outside the gene matches. The CDR3 is CASRPWDRGLGNTIYF. The CDR3 nucleotides are TGTGCCAGTAGACCCTGGGACAGGGGGCTTGGTAACACCATATATTTT.

The genes are TRBV27 and TRBJ2-7; TRBD2 aligns across 9 bases. V lost 6 bases and J lost 1; bases outside the gene matches: 13. The length of the CDR3 is 17 residues. Germline values: CDR1 MNHEY, CDR2 SMNVEV (reference sequence). CDR3 sequence: CASSLKGRTSASYEQYF. The CDR3 region has the DNA TGTGCCAGCAGCCTTAAGGGGAGGACTAGCGCGTCCTACGAGCAGTACTTC.

CDR3 sequence reads: CSVGASGGPHQETQYF. The CDR3 nucleotides read TGCAGCGTTGGGGCTAGCGGGGGGCCCCACCAAGAGACCCAGTACTTC. The chain combines TRBV29-1 with TRBJ2-5, with 11 positions matching TRBD2. CDR1 and CDR2 from the germline V gene are SQVTM and ANQGSEA. The V and J ends lost 4 bases and 0 bases, in that order; junction bases with no gene match: 7. CDR3 length: 16 residues.

In the case of this clone: Mismatch with germline at one junction end may stem from a read error. The chain recombines TRBV27 with TRBJ2-7, with 8 nucleotides matching TRBD1. The CDR3 is 12 residues long. The germline CDR1 and CDR2 sequences are MNHEY and SMNVEV (reference sequence). The CDR3 loop reads CASSRRPDRVQF. CDR3 coding DNA: TGTGCCAGCAGCCGACGCCCGGACAGGGTTCAATTC.

There are a few counts of this clone. The chain links TRBV6-5 to TRBJ1-3; maybe TRBD1 (5 bases). Trimming took 0 bases from V and 7 from J, leaving 10 bases between them. Germline V gives CDR1 MNHEY, CDR2 SVGAGI. This CDR3 has 14 residues. DNA for the CDR3: TGTGCCAGCAGTTACTCGGACACTCTGAACACCATATATTTT. This codes for CASSYSDTLNTIYF.

The chain recombines TRBV30 with TRBJ2-2; D perhaps matches TRBD1 (6 bases). Trimming cost V 5 bases and J 3 bases, with 19 bases left between them. Germline V CDR1 and CDR2: GTSNPN, SVGIG (reference sequence). The CDR3 has 16 residues. The CDR3: CAWGGHKPGDTGELFF. In DNA, the CDR3 is TGTGCCTGGGGGGGACATAAACCTGGGGACACCGGGGAGCTGTTTTTT.

This clone was detected only once. V and J are TRBV29-1 and TRBJ2-3; TRBD2 agrees at 7 bases. The trim removed 6 bases at V and 3 bases at J, leaving 6 bases unmatched. The CDR3 totals 13 residues. Germline V CDR1 and CDR2: SQVTM, ANQGSEA. This CDR3 reads CSVGGRTTDTQYF. The DNA of the CDR3 is TGCAGCGTGGGCGGGAGAACGACAGATACGCAGTATTTT.

V usage is TRBV27 and J usage is TRBJ1-4; D not resolved. Trimming took off 3 bases at V and 0 bases at J, with 8 bases between the two ends. The germline gives CDR1 MNHEY, CDR2 SMNVEV (reference sequence). The CDR3 contains 15 residues. The CDR3 DNA is TGTGCCAGCAGTTTCTACCTTGCAACTAATGAAAAACTGTTTTTT. Translation: CASSFYLATNEKLFF.

The gene calls are TRBV5-1 and TRBJ2-3, with 11 bases identical to TRBD2. Germline CDR1 SGHRS, CDR2 YFSETQ. The trim removed 2 bases at V and 2 bases at J, leaving 7 bases unmatched. The CDR3 sequence is 17 residues long. The CDR3 reads CASSFGLGLAATDTQYF. The CDR3 nucleotides are TGCGCCAGCAGCTTCGGGTTGGGACTAGCGGCCACAGATACGCAGTATTTT.

The chain combines TRBV7-9 with TRBJ1-5, with D possibly being TRBD1 (6 bases). The CDR3 runs to 15 residues. The V and J ends lost 5 bases and 6 bases respectively, with 17 bases between them. Germline assignment: CDR1 SEHNR and CDR2 FQNEAQ (reference sequence). The DNA for the CDR3 is TGTGCCAGCAGCCCCCGGGAGGGGGAAGGTCAGCCCCAGCATTTT. This gives the protein CASSPREGEGQPQHF.

This clone was counted a single time. The chain recombines TRBV24-1 with TRBJ2-3; tentatively, D is TRBD2 (5 bases). The CDR3 covers 14 residues. Trimming stripped 4 bases from V and 1 base from J, with 8 bases between. The germline CDR1 and CDR2 sequences are KGHDR and SFDVKD. The CDR3 spells CATSEADGTDTQYF. Here the CDR3 DNA reads TGTGCCACCAGTGAAGCGGACGGCACAGATACGCAGTATTTT.

This clone was found a few times. CDR3 sequence reads: CASSEGRLLNTEAFF. CDR3 coding DNA: TGTGCCAGCAGTGAAGGTAGACTCCTGAACACTGAAGCTTTCTTT. The chain is built from TRBV2 and TRBJ1-1, with D uncertain. The CDR3 totals 15 residues. V was shortened by 1 base and J by 0 bases, with 9 bases between the two germline ends. Germline CDR1 reads SNHLY; CDR2 reads FYNNEI.

The chain couples TRBV2 to TRBJ1-5; maybe TRBD1 (5 bases). CDR1 and CDR2 (germline): SNHLY, FYNNEI. Trimming took off 3 bases at V and 4 bases at J, with 10 bases between the two ends. The CDR3 is made up of 14 amino acids. DNA of the CDR3: TGTGCCAGCAGTGAGCAGGGTATGAATCAGCCCCAGCATTTT. Its translation is CASSEQGMNQPQHF.

CDR3 sequence (DNA): TGTGCCAGCACCGTCTCCGTGGATACGCAGTATTTT. It translates to CASTVSVDTQYF. The chain recombines TRBV12-3 or TRBV12-4 with TRBJ2-3; D is ambiguous. V lost 7 bases to trimming and J lost 6 bases, with 11 bases between them. CDR3 size: 12 residues.

CDR3 nucleotides: TGTGCCAGCAGCTTTAGCGGGACGTCCTACAATGAGCAGTTCTTC. Its protein is CASSFSGTSYNEQFF. The gene calls are TRBV7-8 and TRBJ2-1; 8 positions match TRBD2. The CDR3 runs to 15 residues. Trimming removed 3 bases from V and 1 base from J; junction bases left unmatched: 2. Per the germline V gene, CDR1 is SGHVS and CDR2 is FQNEAQ.

This sequence joins TRBV12-5 and TRBJ2-3; no reliable D call. In germline, CDR1 is LGHNT, CDR2 FRNRAP. The CDR3 runs to 13 residues. With 1 base removed from V and 13 bases from J, the gap between germline ends came to 15 bases. The CDR3 protein is CASGLEPAFLKYF. In DNA form, the CDR3 reads TGTGCTAGTGGTTTGGAGCCCGCATTTTTGAAGTATTTT.

The rearrangement joins TRBV12-3 or TRBV12-4 to TRBJ1-2; D is ambiguous. This CDR3 is 13 amino acids long. V lost 3 bases, J lost 2 bases, and 7 bases lay in between. This CDR3 is CASSFYQNYGYTF. CDR3 bases: TGTGCCAGCAGTTTTTATCAGAACTATGGCTACACCTTC.

V usage is TRBV11-1 and J usage is TRBJ2-5, with 9 positions matching TRBD1. J lost 5 bases, V lost 6 bases, and 10 bases had no gene match. The CDR3 is 15 residues long. Germline V CDR1 and CDR2: SGHAT, FQDESV (reference sequence). In nucleotides, the CDR3 is TGTGCCAGCAGATCCCGGGGACAGGGCACGGAGACCCAGTACTTC. It specifies CASRSRGQGTETQYF. Looking up the rest from reference TRBV11-1 and TRBJ2-5 gives the full variable domain: EAEVAQSPRYKITEKSQAVAFWCDPISGHATLYWYRQILGQGPELLVQFQDESVVDDSQLPKDRFSAERLKGVDSTLKIQPAELGDSAMYLCASRSRGQGTETQYFGPGTRLLVL.

The V and J genes are TRBV29-1 and TRBJ1-1, with TRBD1 matching 7 bases. The J segment lost 3 bases and the V segment lost 7 bases, leaving 8 bases of the junction unmatched. CDR1 is SQVTM and CDR2 is ANQGSEA in the germline V gene. This CDR3 spans 13 amino acids. The CDR3 reads CSAAGGMDTEAFF. The CDR3 coding sequence is TGCAGCGCCGCAGGGGGAATGGACACTGAAGCTTTCTTT. The variable domain in full, completed from reference TRBV29-1 and TRBJ1-1, reads SAVISQKPSRDICQRGTSLTIQCQVDSQVTMMFWYRQQPGQSLTLIATANQGSEATYESGFVIDKFPISRPNLTFSTLTVSNMSPEDSSIYLCSAAGGMDTEAFFGQGTRLTVV.

The V call is TRBV2, the J call TRBJ1-3, with a weak D call TRBD1 (6 bases). CDR3 length: 15 residues. The V end was cut by 6 bases, the J end by 4 bases, with 16 bases between. Germline V lookup: CDR1 SNHLY, CDR2 FYNNEI. This chain's CDR3 is CASSLDSLSGNTIYF. The CDR3 DNA reads TGTGCCAGCAGCTTGGACAGTCTTTCCGGAAACACCATATATTTT.

The CDR3 DNA sequence: TGTGCCAGCAGCTTAGGTTCTAGCACAGATACGCAGTATTTT. Translating it yields CASSLGSSTDTQYF. The chain has TRBV7-9 and TRBJ2-3; D is undetermined. CDR3 size: 14 residues. Germline-derived CDR1 and CDR2 are SEHNR and FQNEAQ (reference sequence). The V end was cut by 1 base, the J end by 0 bases, with 5 bases between.

This clone was counted a single time. The rearrangement links TRBV3-1 (or the pseudogene TRBV3-2) to TRBJ1-4; D gene unclear. This CDR3 has 15 amino acids. Germline CDR1 reads LGHDT; CDR2 reads YNNKEL (reference sequence). V lost 4 bases, J lost 0 bases, and 9 bases lay in between. DNA for the CDR3: TGTGCCAGCAGCCCCTCCCCCCCAACTAATGAAAAACTGTTTTTT. This encodes CASSPSPPTNEKLFF.